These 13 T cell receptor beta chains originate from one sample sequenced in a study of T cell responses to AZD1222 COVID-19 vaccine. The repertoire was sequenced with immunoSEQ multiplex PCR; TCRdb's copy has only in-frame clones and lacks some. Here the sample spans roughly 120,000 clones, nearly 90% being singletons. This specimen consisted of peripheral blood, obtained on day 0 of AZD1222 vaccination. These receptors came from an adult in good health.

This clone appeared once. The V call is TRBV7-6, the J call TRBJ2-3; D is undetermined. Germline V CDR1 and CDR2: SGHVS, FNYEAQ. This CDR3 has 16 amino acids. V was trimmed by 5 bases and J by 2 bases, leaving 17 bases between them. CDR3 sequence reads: CASSLTYSGHTDTQYF. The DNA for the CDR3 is TGTGCCAGCAGCCTAACTTATAGTGGGCACACAGATACGCAGTATTTT.

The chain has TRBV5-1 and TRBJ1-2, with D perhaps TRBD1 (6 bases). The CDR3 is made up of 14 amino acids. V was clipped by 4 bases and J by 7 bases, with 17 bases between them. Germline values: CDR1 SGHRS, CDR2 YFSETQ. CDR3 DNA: TGCGCCAGCAGCCCCTCGACAGGCTGGAGTGGCTACACCTTC. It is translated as CASSPSTGWSGYTF.

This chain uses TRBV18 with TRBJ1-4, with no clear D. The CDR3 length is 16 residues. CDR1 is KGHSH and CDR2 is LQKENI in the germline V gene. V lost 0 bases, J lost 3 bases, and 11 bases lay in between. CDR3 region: CASSPPEHSANEKLFF. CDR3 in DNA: TGTGCCAGCTCACCACCGGAGCACAGCGCTAATGAAAAACTGTTTTTT. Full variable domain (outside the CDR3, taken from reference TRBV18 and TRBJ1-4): NAGVMQNPRHLVRRRGQEARLRCSPMKGHSHVYWYRQLPEEGLKFMVYLQKENIIDESGMPKERFSAEFPKEGPSILRIQQVVRGDSAAYFCASSPPEHSANEKLFFGSGTQLSVL.

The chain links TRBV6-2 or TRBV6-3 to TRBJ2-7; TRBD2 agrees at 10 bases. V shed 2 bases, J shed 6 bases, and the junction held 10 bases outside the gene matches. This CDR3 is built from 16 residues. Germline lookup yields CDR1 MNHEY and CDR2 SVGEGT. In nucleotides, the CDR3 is TGTGCCAGCAGTTACGAGCGGGAGGGCCCCTGGGGCGAGCAGTACTTC. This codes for CASSYEREGPWGEQYF.

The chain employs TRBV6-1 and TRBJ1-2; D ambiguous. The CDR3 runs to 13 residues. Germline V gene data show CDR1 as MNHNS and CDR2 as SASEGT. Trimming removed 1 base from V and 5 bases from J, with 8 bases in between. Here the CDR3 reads CASSEESNYGYTF. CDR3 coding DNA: TGTGCCAGCAGTGAAGAGTCCAATTATGGCTACACCTTC.

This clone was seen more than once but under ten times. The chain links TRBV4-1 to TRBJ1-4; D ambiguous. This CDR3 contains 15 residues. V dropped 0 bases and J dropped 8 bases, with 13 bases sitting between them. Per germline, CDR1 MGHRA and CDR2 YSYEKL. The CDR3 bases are TGCGCCAGCAGCCAAGATAGCGGGCATCGGGAAAAACTGTTTTTT. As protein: CASSQDSGHREKLFF.

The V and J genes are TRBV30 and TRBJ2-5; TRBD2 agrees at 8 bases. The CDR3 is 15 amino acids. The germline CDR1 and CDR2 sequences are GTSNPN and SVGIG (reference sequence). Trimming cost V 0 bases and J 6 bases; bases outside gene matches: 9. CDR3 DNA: TGTGCCTGGAGTGTCCCTGCGGGGGGAGGAAAGACCCAGTACTTC. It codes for CAWSVPAGGGKTQYF. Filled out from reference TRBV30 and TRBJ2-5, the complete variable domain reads SQTIHQWPATLVQPVGSPLSLECTVEGTSNPNLYWYRQAAGRGLQLLFYSVGIGQISSEVPQNLSASRPQDRQFILSSKKLLLSDSGFYLCAWSVPAGGGKTQYFGPGTRLLVL.

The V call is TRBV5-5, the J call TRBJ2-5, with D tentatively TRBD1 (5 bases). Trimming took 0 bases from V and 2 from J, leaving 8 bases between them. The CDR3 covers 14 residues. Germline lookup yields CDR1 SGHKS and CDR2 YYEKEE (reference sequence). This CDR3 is CASSLAQGQETQYF. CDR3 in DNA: TGTGCCAGCAGCTTGGCCCAGGGACAAGAGACCCAGTACTTC.

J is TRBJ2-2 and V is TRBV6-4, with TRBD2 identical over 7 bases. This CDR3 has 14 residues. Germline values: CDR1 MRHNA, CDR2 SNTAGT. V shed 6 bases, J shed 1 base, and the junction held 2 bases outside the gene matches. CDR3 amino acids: CASSWGGNTGELFF. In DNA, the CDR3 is TGTGCCAGCAGCTGGGGGGGGAACACCGGGGAGCTGTTTTTT.

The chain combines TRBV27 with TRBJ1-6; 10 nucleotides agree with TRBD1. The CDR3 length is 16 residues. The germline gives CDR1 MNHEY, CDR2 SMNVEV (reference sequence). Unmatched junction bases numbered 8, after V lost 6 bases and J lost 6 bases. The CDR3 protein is CASSNDRGLSNSPLHF. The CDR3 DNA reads TGTGCCAGCAGCAACGACAGGGGGCTAAGTAATTCACCCCTCCACTTT.

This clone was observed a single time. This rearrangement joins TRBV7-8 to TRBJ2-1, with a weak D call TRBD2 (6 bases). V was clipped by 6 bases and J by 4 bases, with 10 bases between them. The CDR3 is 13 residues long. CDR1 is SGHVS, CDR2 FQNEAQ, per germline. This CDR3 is CASRKGLYNEQFF. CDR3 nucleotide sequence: TGTGCCAGCAGAAAGGGACTTTACAATGAGCAGTTCTTC.

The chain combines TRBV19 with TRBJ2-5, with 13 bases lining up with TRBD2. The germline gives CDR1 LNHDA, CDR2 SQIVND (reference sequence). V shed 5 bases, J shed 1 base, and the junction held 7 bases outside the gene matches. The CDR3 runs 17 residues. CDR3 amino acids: CASSPRTSGSLQETQYF. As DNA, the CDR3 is TGTGCCAGTAGTCCGAGGACTAGCGGGAGTCTCCAAGAGACCCAGTACTTC.

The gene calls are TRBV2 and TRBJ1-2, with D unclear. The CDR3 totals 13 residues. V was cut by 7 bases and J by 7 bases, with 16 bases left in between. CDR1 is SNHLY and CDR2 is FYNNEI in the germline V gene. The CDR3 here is CASNPTEGFGYTF. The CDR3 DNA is TGTGCCAGCAACCCAACAGAGGGATTTGGCTACACCTTC.